This entry lists 30 T cell receptor beta chains sequenced from one sample in a study of human T cells and chemical hapten exposure. MiXCR, applied by TCRdb to the RACE reads, yields one record per CDR3 protein. The table includes 270,000 or so distinct CDR3 sequences, roughly 8% detected once. Time point noted: pre-sensitization, week 0. Indicated treatment: therapeutic diphenylcyclopropenone sensitization with weekly scalp DPC. Sequenced here: whole blood, sampled in connection with sensitization to the hapten diphenylcyclopropenone (DPC). The receptors were sampled from a man aged 18-30 years with alopecia areata. Some clones in this sample may be carry-over from other donors' samples.

This clonotype was seen only a few times. This chain links TRBV4-1 with TRBJ2-5; D unclear. The CDR3 has 13 amino acids. Per germline, CDR1 MGHRA and CDR2 YSYEKL. Trimming shortened V by 1 base and J by 5 bases, and 8 bases separated the two germline ends. In DNA form, the CDR3 reads TGCGCCAGCAGCCAAGCAGTGTCGGAGACCCAGTACTTC. Protein product: CASSQAVSETQYF.

The CDR3, as DNA: TGTGCCAGCAGCCCTCACGGGGCGAACACCGGGGAGCTGTTTTTT. Residues: CASSPHGANTGELFF. V and J are TRBV7-6 and TRBJ2-2, with D perhaps matching TRBD2 (5 bases). The CDR3 spans 15 residues. V was clipped by 5 bases and J by 0 bases, with 10 bases between them. CDR1 is SGHVS and CDR2 is FNYEAQ in the germline V gene.

This clonotype was seen a handful of times. The CDR3 sequence: CSAPPGPSNTEAFF. The CDR3 DNA reads as TGCAGCGCCCCTCCGGGTCCGTCGAACACTGAAGCTTTCTTT. The V and J genes are TRBV29-1 and TRBJ1-1; D gene ambiguous. From germline, CDR1 is SQVTM and CDR2 ANQGSEA. CDR3 length equals 14 residues. Trimming left V 7 bases short and J 1 base short, with 16 bases between. Full variable domain (rest looked up from reference TRBV29-1 and TRBJ1-1): SAVISQKPSRDICQRGTSLTIQCQVDSQVTMMFWYRQQPGQSLTLIATANQGSEATYESGFVIDKFPISRPNLTFSTLTVSNMSPEDSSIYLCSAPPGPSNTEAFFGQGTRLTVV.

V usage is TRBV18 and J usage is TRBJ2-6, with 10 bases fitting TRBD1. Germline assignment: CDR1 KGHSH and CDR2 LQKENI. CDR3 length: 20 amino acids. The junction had 10 bases not matched to a gene; V was cut back by 2 bases and J by 0 bases. In nucleotides, the CDR3 is TGTGCCAGCTCACCAGGCTCACCGGGACAGGGGATCTCTGGGGCCAACGTCCTGACTTTC. Protein sequence: CASSPGSPGQGISGANVLTF.

The rearrangement joins TRBV11-2 to TRBJ1-6, with D maybe TRBD1 (6 bases). The CDR3 has 15 residues. CDR1 and CDR2 (germline): SGHAT, FQNNGV. Trimming took 6 bases from V and 1 from J, leaving 10 bases between them. CDR3 DNA: TGTGCCAGCAGGGACACAGGGTCCTATAATTCACCCCTCCACTTT. Translated, it gives CASRDTGSYNSPLHF.

The table lists this clonotype with many counts. The CDR3 loop reads CASSRATNYGYTF. In DNA form, the CDR3 reads TGCGCCAGCAGCCGGGCGACTAACTATGGCTACACCTTC. This chain uses TRBV5-1 with TRBJ1-2; unclear D gene. Between the trimmed V and J ends, which lost 4 bases and 0 bases, there was a span of 7 bases. The CDR3 length is 13 residues. Germline V gene lookup returns CDR1 SGHRS and CDR2 YFSETQ.

The J gene is TRBJ2-1, the V gene TRBV27; possibly TRBD2 for D (7 bases). There are 13 residues in the CDR3. With 3 bases removed from V and 9 bases from J, the gap between germline ends came to 12 bases. Germline CDR1 is MNHEY and CDR2 is SMNVEV (reference sequence). The CDR3 here is CASSFGGPGEQFF. In DNA form, the CDR3 reads TGTGCCAGCAGTTTCGGGGGGCCGGGTGAGCAGTTCTTC.

This clonotype came up many times. The chain has TRBV12-3 or TRBV12-4 and TRBJ1-3; 7 nucleotides match TRBD1. The CDR3 extends over 15 amino acids. V was pared by 1 base and J by 0 bases, with 0 bases of the junction left unmatched. The CDR3 reads CASSLDRGSGNTIYF. The DNA of the CDR3 is TGTGCCAGCAGTTTAGACAGGGGCTCTGGAAACACCATATATTTT.

This clonotype showed up just a few times. The V gene is TRBV28, the J gene TRBJ2-7, with D perhaps TRBD1 (5 bases). This CDR3 comprises 15 residues. V lost 6 bases to trimming and J lost 4 bases, with 19 bases between them. Germline V gene data show CDR1 as MDHEN and CDR2 as SYDVKM. CDR3 coding DNA: TGTGCCAGCAGCCTTATGCCAGGGTTCGCGTACGAGCAGTACTTC. Translated, it gives CASSLMPGFAYEQYF.

This chain uses TRBV6-2 or TRBV6-3 with TRBJ2-3, with a tentative D call TRBD2 (6 bases). Trimming removed 7 bases at V and 2 bases at J, with 19 bases between. The CDR3 contains 16 residues. From germline, CDR1 is MNHEY and CDR2 SVGEGT. The CDR3 loop reads CASTSYPGLYTDTQYF. The CDR3 DNA sequence: TGTGCCAGCACCTCATACCCGGGACTCTACACAGATACGCAGTATTTT.

This clonotype was observed a few times. The chain has TRBV5-1 and TRBJ2-2, with D unresolved. Trimming left V 3 bases short and J 1 base short, with 13 bases between. The CDR3 runs to 16 residues. Germline V gene lookup returns CDR1 SGHRS and CDR2 YFSETQ. The CDR3 DNA reads as TGCGCCAGCAGCTCGTCTTTAGAGCTGAACACCGGGGAGCTGTTTTTT. It yields the protein CASSSSLELNTGELFF. Complete variable domain (other parts from reference TRBV5-1 and TRBJ2-2): KAGVTQTPRYLIKTRGQQVTLSCSPISGHRSVSWYQQTPGQGLQFLFEYFSETQRNKGNFPGRFSGRQFSNSRSEMNVSTLELGDSALYLCASSSSLELNTGELFFGEGSRLTVL.

The V gene is TRBV11-2, the J gene TRBJ2-6; D is undetermined. The germline V gene encodes CDR1 SGHAT and CDR2 FQNNGV. This CDR3 contains 15 residues. Trimming shortened V by 2 bases and J by 1 base, and 6 bases separated the two germline ends. The CDR3 is CASSLSGSGANVLTF. The DNA of the CDR3 is TGTGCCAGCAGCTTATCTGGTTCTGGGGCCAACGTCCTGACTTTC. Full variable domain (outside the CDR3, taken from reference TRBV11-2 and TRBJ2-6): EAGVAQSPRYKIIEKRQSVAFWCNPISGHATLYWYQQILGQGPKLLIQFQNNGVVDDSQLPKDRFSAERLKGVDSTLKIQPAKLEDSAVYLCASSLSGSGANVLTFGAGSRLTVL.

This clonotype was seen more than once but under ten times. The V and J genes are TRBV4-1 and TRBJ2-1; no reliable D call. The length of the CDR3 is 14 residues. Deletions cut 1 base from V and 9 bases from J, with 13 bases between. Germline V lookup: CDR1 MGHRA, CDR2 YSYEKL. In DNA, the CDR3 is TGCGCCAGCAGCCAAGCGACGGTCTTGGGTGAGCAGTTCTTC. Its protein is CASSQATVLGEQFF.

This clonotype was seen a few times. The CDR3 loop reads CASSSRGARGLGEKLFF. CDR3 DNA sequence: TGTGCCAGCAGCTCGCGGGGGGCGAGGGGGCTGGGTGAAAAACTGTTTTTT. The chain carries TRBV14 and TRBJ1-4; 7 bases agree with TRBD1. Looked up from germline, CDR1 is SGHDN and CDR2 is FVKESK. The CDR3 is 17 amino acids. Losses at the gene ends were 5 bases for V and 7 bases for J; bases not matched to a gene: 16. Combining the CDR3 with reference TRBV14 and TRBJ1-4 gives the whole variable domain EAGVTQFPSHSVIEKGQTVTLRCDPISGHDNLYWYRRVMGKEIKFLLHFVKESKQDESGMPNNRFLAERTGGTYSTLKVQPAELEDSGVYFCASSSRGARGLGEKLFFGSGTQLSVL.

This clonotype was recorded at least ten times. The chain recombines TRBV28 with TRBJ2-6; the match to TRBD1 covers 7 bases. J lost 0 bases, V lost 4 bases, and 15 bases had no gene match. CDR3 length: 20 residues. Germline lookup yields CDR1 MDHEN and CDR2 SYDVKM. This CDR3 is CASSYLSYRGKYSGANVLTF. The CDR3, as DNA: TGTGCCAGCAGTTACCTCTCTTACAGGGGAAAATACTCTGGGGCCAACGTCCTGACTTTC.

This chain connects TRBV5-1 to TRBJ1-1; 7 bases align to TRBD1. V trimming: 4 bases; J trimming: 2 bases; junction bases outside the gene matches: 8. The CDR3 runs 15 residues. Per germline, CDR1 SGHRS and CDR2 YFSETQ. The CDR3 reads CASSLSGQSNTEAFF. CDR3 nucleotide sequence: TGCGCCAGCAGCCTTTCGGGACAGTCTAACACTGAAGCTTTCTTT.

This chain connects TRBV7-9 to TRBJ2-3; 7 bases match TRBD1. Per the germline V gene, CDR1 is SEHNR and CDR2 is FQNEAQ (reference sequence). Trimming took 4 bases from V and 7 from J; bases not matched to a gene: 2. This CDR3 is built from 12 residues. CDR3 sequence reads: CASSWGQYTQYF. The CDR3 coding sequence is TGTGCCAGCAGCTGGGGACAGTATACGCAGTATTTT. The entire variable domain, with the rest obtained from reference TRBV7-9 and TRBJ2-3, is as follows: DTGVSQNPRHKITKRGQNVTFRCDPISEHNRLYWYRQTLGQGPEFLTYFQNEAQLEKSRLLSDRFSAERPKGSFSTLEIQRTEQGDSAMYLCASSWGQYTQYFGPGTRLTVL.

This rearrangement joins TRBV12-3 or TRBV12-4 to TRBJ2-5; 9 bases align to TRBD1. This CDR3 is 15 amino acids long. V shed 5 bases and J 4 bases; nucleotides not matched to a gene: 8. Written as DNA, the CDR3 is TGTGCCAGCAGTCATGGACAGGGGATAAGAGAGACCCAGTACTTC. The encoded protein is CASSHGQGIRETQYF.

Only a few counts were recorded for this clonotype. V is TRBV5-1 and J is TRBJ2-3; 10 positions agree with TRBD2. The germline V gene has CDR1 SGHRS and CDR2 YFSETQ. The CDR3 covers 16 residues. The J segment lost 1 base and the V segment lost 4 bases, leaving 6 bases of the junction unmatched. CDR3 in amino acids: CASSNPTSGGTDTQYF. CDR3 DNA sequence: TGCGCCAGCAGCAACCCTACTAGCGGGGGCACAGATACGCAGTATTTT.

This clonotype was observed many times. The chain uses TRBV6-2 or TRBV6-3 and TRBJ2-1; D unclear. The length of the CDR3 is 16 residues. Germline V gives CDR1 MNHEY, CDR2 SVGEGT. V was pared by 0 bases and J by 4 bases, with 13 bases between. This CDR3 reads CASSYSWITEYNEQFF. The CDR3 DNA reads as TGTGCCAGCAGTTACTCCTGGATAACAGAATACAATGAGCAGTTCTTC.

The table lists this clonotype with a few counts. This chain connects TRBV29-1 to TRBJ2-1; D perhaps matches TRBD1 (7 bases). This CDR3 is built from 16 residues. V gave up 2 bases and J gave up 0 bases, with 14 bases separating them. The germline gives CDR1 SQVTM, CDR2 ANQGSEA. The CDR3 is CSVELPRGASYNEQFF. CDR3 nucleotide sequence: TGCAGCGTTGAACTTCCCAGGGGGGCCTCCTACAATGAGCAGTTCTTC.

This clonotype has at least ten counts. V usage is TRBV6-5 and J usage is TRBJ1-6, with 9 positions matching TRBD1. Per germline, CDR1 MNHEY and CDR2 SVGAGI. V lost 1 base and J lost 9; bases outside the gene matches: 10. The CDR3 has 17 amino acids. The CDR3: CASSYFPDRGYGSPLHF. The CDR3 nucleotides read TGTGCCAGCAGTTACTTCCCTGACAGGGGGTATGGTTCACCCCTCCACTTT.

V is TRBV6-2 or TRBV6-3 and J is TRBJ2-2, with a tentative D call TRBD2 (5 bases). CDR1 and CDR2 (germline): MNHEY, SVGEGT. The CDR3 sequence is 16 residues long. V lost 7 bases, J lost 3 bases, and 18 bases lay in between. The CDR3 DNA reads as TGTGCCAGCACGGCGGGCCGCTTCAGTGACACCGGGGAGCTGTTTTTT. It translates to CASTAGRFSDTGELFF.

The chain carries TRBV28 and TRBJ2-3, with 7 positions matching TRBD2. The germline CDR1 and CDR2 sequences are MDHEN and SYDVKM. This CDR3 is built from 15 residues. Trimming cost V 5 bases and J 2 bases; bases outside gene matches: 7. Here the CDR3 DNA reads TGTGCCAGCAGTCCTAGCGGACTTCCCACAGATACGCAGTATTTT. As protein: CASSPSGLPTDTQYF.

The V and J genes are TRBV7-9 and TRBJ1-1, with unresolved D. CDR1 and CDR2 from the germline V gene are SEHNR and FQNEAQ (reference sequence). Trimming removed 5 bases from V and 3 bases from J, with 13 bases in between. The CDR3 contains 14 residues. The CDR3 is CASSLPLPHTEAFF. The DNA for the CDR3 is TGTGCCAGCAGCCTACCACTCCCCCACACTGAAGCTTTCTTT.

The table lists this clonotype with many counts. V and J are TRBV11-2 and TRBJ2-5; either TRBD1 or TRBD2 may fit D (5 bases each). Germline CDR1 is SGHAT and CDR2 is FQNNGV. The CDR3 runs to 12 residues. The V and J ends lost 5 bases and 5 bases respectively, with 9 bases between them. In DNA, the CDR3 is TGTGCCAGCAGCCCGGGGCTGGAGACCCAGTACTTC. Its protein product is CASSPGLETQYF.

Ten or more counts support this clonotype. This chain joins TRBV7-2 and TRBJ2-5; D gene uncertain. The CDR3 runs 12 residues. Germline-derived CDR1 and CDR2 are SGHTA and FQGNSA. The V gene lost 1 base and the J gene lost 1 base, with 1 base spanning the gap. The CDR3 is CASSLVQETQYF. The CDR3 DNA sequence: TGTGCCAGCAGCTTAGTCCAAGAGACCCAGTACTTC.

The V and J genes are TRBV20-1 and TRBJ1-2, with D possibly being TRBD1 (6 bases). Per the germline V gene, CDR1 is DFQATT and CDR2 is SNEGSKA (reference sequence). Trimming shortened V by 1 base and J by 5 bases, and 14 bases separated the two germline ends. The CDR3 totals 14 residues. In DNA, the CDR3 is TGCAGTGCTAGAGGACAGGTTATTGCATATGGCTACACCTTC. Amino acid sequence: CSARGQVIAYGYTF.

This clonotype has ten or more counts. The rearrangement uses TRBV7-8 and TRBJ1-1, with 8 nucleotides matching TRBD1. CDR1 SGHVS and CDR2 FQNEAQ come from the germline V gene. The CDR3 has 16 amino acids. The junction had 13 bases not matched to a gene; V was cut back by 6 bases and J by 4 bases. As DNA, the CDR3 is TGTGCCAGCAGTCCACCTAGCAGGGGGCGAGGCACTGAAGCTTTCTTT. Encoded protein: CASSPPSRGRGTEAFF. Full variable domain (remainder filled in from reference TRBV7-8 and TRBJ1-1): GAGVSQSPRYKVAKRGQDVALRCDPISGHVSLFWYQQALGQGPEFLTYFQNEAQLDKSGLPSDRFFAERPEGSVSTLKIQRTQQEDSAVYLCASSPPSRGRGTEAFFGQGTRLTVV.

This clonotype was seen at least ten times. The chain has TRBV5-1 and TRBJ2-3; TRBD2 matches 7 bases. Unmatched junction bases numbered 1, after V lost 0 bases and J lost 9 bases. The CDR3 consists of 12 residues. Germline V gene data show CDR1 as SGHRS and CDR2 as YFSETQ. The DNA for the CDR3 is TGCGCCAGCAGCTTGGAAGCGGGAACGCAGTATTTT. Translating it yields CASSLEAGTQYF.